What follows is one T cell receptor beta chain and its context. Its antigen is currently unknown. Trimming left V 6 bases short and J 1 base short, with 9 bases between. The length of the CDR3 is 13 residues. CDR1 MNHEY and CDR2 SVGAGI come from the germline V gene. These data originate in a study of cytomegalovirus exposure and HLA in healthy donors. Findings of the study overall: Analyses of presence/absence relied on an assumption of roughly uniform sequencing depth across donors. Of the V segments, some could not be distinguished, including TRBV6-2 and TRBV6-3, and were excluded. Overall, around 160 TCR beta chains were annotated as cytomegalovirus-associated.

PCR involved 60 Vbeta and 13 Jbeta primers. Sequencing used immunoSEQ multiplex PCR; TCRdb keeps in-frame clones, though not all of them. The sample comprises some 170,000 clones, approximately 80% of which are singletons, and approximately 2% rests with the top ten. The clonotype was recovered from a woman younger than 30 in good health and CMV-seronegative. Sequenced: PBMCs. The V call is TRBV6-5, the J call TRBJ1-2; the D is unclear. This chain's CDR3 is CASSRDLNYGYTF. The DNA for the CDR3 is TGTGCCAGCAGCCGGGATCTTAACTATGGCTACACCTTC.